These T cell receptor beta chains were read from a single sample in a study of blood T cells in healthy people across ages. TCRdb passed the 5' RACE reads through MiXCR, listing each CDR3 protein once. The sample lists about 690,000 distinct CDR3 sequences; less than 45% were seen once. Sequenced: blood. These receptors came from an elderly man in good health. Both conserved end residues are trimmed from each CDR3. The order of the fields is V gene, CDR3 protein.

V gene: TRBV7-2
CDR3 protein: ASSSRVSNEQY

V gene: TRBV4-1
CDR3 protein: ASSQAGTGGADGYT

V gene: TRBV21-1
CDR3 protein: ASSRGAGCFYEQY

V gene: TRBV7-2
CDR3 protein: ASSLRVTEAF

V gene: TRBV10-2
CDR3 protein: ASRKDRDGFTGELF

V gene: TRBV6-2/TRBV6-3
CDR3 protein: ASLESGRGTDTQY

V gene: TRBV7-2
CDR3 protein: ASSLVGSAYT

V gene: TRBV7-2
CDR3 protein: ASSSLARDRLNTEAF

V gene: TRBV7-3
CDR3 protein: ASSLGTPGSDTQY

V gene: TRBV7-8
CDR3 protein: ASSLDPWASQPQH

V gene: TRBV20-1
CDR3 protein: SARLTSGSLETQY

V gene: TRBV6-6
CDR3 protein: ASRPEQGETQY

V gene: TRBV20-1
CDR3 protein: SAKQGHYEQY

V gene: TRBV6-2/TRBV6-3
CDR3 protein: ASSKGRQPQH

V gene: TRBV6-5
CDR3 protein: ASTLNSGSATQY

V gene: TRBV20-1
CDR3 protein: SARAEGRTEAF

V gene: TRBV6-2/TRBV6-3
CDR3 protein: ASSYSGRAASPYNEQY

V gene: TRBV12-3/TRBV12-4
CDR3 protein: ASSRGLSYEQY

V gene: TRBV20-1
CDR3 protein: SAEPPGLAVHEQF

V gene: TRBV15
CDR3 protein: ATSRDLGANQETQY

V gene: TRBV7-2
CDR3 protein: ASSPQGLDPDTQY

V gene: TRBV27
CDR3 protein: ASSLGTATRRGYT

V gene: TRBV2
CDR3 protein: ANAREVGYGYT

V gene: TRBV6-2/TRBV6-3
CDR3 protein: ASSYWGTPYEQY

V gene: TRBV3-1
CDR3 protein: ASSPRGAGGSNEQF

V gene: TRBV7-6
CDR3 protein: ASSPGGRVIGYT

V gene: TRBV7-9
CDR3 protein: ASSLAGRGVYGYT

V gene: TRBV12-3/TRBV12-4
CDR3 protein: ASRPTGDGTDAEY

V gene: TRBV6-4
CDR3 protein: ASSDQSTSVKSTDTQY

V gene: TRBV12-3/TRBV12-4
CDR3 protein: ASSIQGGGLNEQF

V gene: TRBV20-1
CDR3 protein: SAPGLAGPSYNEQF

V gene: TRBV3-1
CDR3 protein: ASSTLAKTTDTRY

V gene: TRBV10-3
CDR3 protein: AKSLRVNPQPQH

V gene: TRBV6-5
CDR3 protein: ASSKMTGTTTNEQF

V gene: TRBV9
CDR3 protein: ASSVGGLAGDRNNEQF

V gene: TRBV7-2
CDR3 protein: ASSASGTGGRYEQY

V gene: TRBV7-9
CDR3 protein: ASSFVVGALKSYNEQF

V gene: TRBV29-1
CDR3 protein: STSGASSTDTQY

V gene: TRBV29-1
CDR3 protein: SALGLNPTDTQY

V gene: TRBV19
CDR3 protein: ASSLRGQGGETQF

V gene: TRBV20-1
CDR3 protein: SASGQGLTYEQY

V gene: TRBV5-6
CDR3 protein: ASSQTGGRINYGYT

V gene: TRBV20-1
CDR3 protein: SAREGSGPYEQY

V gene: TRBV28
CDR3 protein: ASRSGGTDTQY

V gene: TRBV7-2
CDR3 protein: ASSSYAVGTYEQY

V gene: TRBV29-1
CDR3 protein: SPTLEDTQY

V gene: TRBV29-1
CDR3 protein: SVELLAGGGETQY

V gene: TRBV20-1
CDR3 protein: SASTSTNYGYT

V gene: TRBV6-6
CDR3 protein: ASSYPGTRNQPQH

V gene: TRBV12-3/TRBV12-4
CDR3 protein: ASSSGTGTGELF

V gene: TRBV20-1
CDR3 protein: SARGRLADPYEQY

V gene: TRBV4-2
CDR3 protein: ASSLHRVNTEAF

V gene: TRBV5-1
CDR3 protein: ASSLTTGKETQY

V gene: TRBV6-2/TRBV6-3
CDR3 protein: ASSYSGQGATGANVLT

V gene: TRBV29-1
CDR3 protein: SVFVYNEQY

V gene: TRBV6-2/TRBV6-3
CDR3 protein: ASSWRTGNTGELF

V gene: TRBV20-1
CDR3 protein: CASIGGISYEQY

V gene: TRBV11-2
CDR3 protein: ASSLGGLRRGYT

V gene: TRBV29-1
CDR3 protein: SVMWADRSYEQY